The TCR beta chain under discussion was sequenced for a study of control samples from healthy donors and cancer patients. Data came from immunoSEQ multiplex PCR; TCRdb stores just in-frame clones and leaves some out. The sample yields approximately 44,000 clones, approximately 70% seen once. Germline CDR1 is MNHEY and CDR2 is SVGAGI. The CDR3 runs to 15 residues. V lost 0 bases, J lost 8 bases, and 16 bases lay in between. The TCR was taken from a male donor with melanoma. The specimen sequenced was formalin-fixed, paraffin-embedded tissue. The J gene is TRBJ1-2, the V gene TRBV6-5, with TRBD1 as a possible D gene (6 bases). The CDR3 region is CASSYSLSGAGGYTF. The DNA for the CDR3 is TGTGCCAGCAGTTACTCGTTGTCGGGGGCGGGAGGCTACACCTTC.